This T cell receptor (beta chain) was sequenced in a study of cytomegalovirus exposure and HLA in healthy donors. Overall study findings and caveats: Among the most significant clusters, several appeared linked to common viral pathogens in a later analysis. Most TCRs appeared rarely, but some public TCRs recurred in many donors.

To note about this clone: Its cognate antigen is unknown.

Primers for the PCR totalled 60 Vbeta and 13 Jbeta. The protocol was immunoSEQ multiplex PCR, while the TCRdb copy is restricted to in-frame clones and leaves out a portion. The sample totals roughly 51,000 clones. The CDR3 spans 12 residues. V lost 1 base, J lost 5 bases, and 4 bases lay in between. Germline V gene lookup returns CDR1 SGHRS and CDR2 YFSETQ. The receptor was derived from a woman aged 40 to 50 in good health and CMV-seronegative. The sample comprised PBMCs. The chain has TRBV5-1 and TRBJ2-1; D unclear. CDR3 sequence (DNA): TGCGCCAGCAGCTTGACAGACAATGAGCAGTTCTTC. Protein product: CASSLTDNEQFF. The full variable domain, completed using reference TRBV5-1 and TRBJ2-1, is KAGVTQTPRYLIKTRGQQVTLSCSPISGHRSVSWYQQTPGQGLQFLFEYFSETQRNKGNFPGRFSGRQFSNSRSEMNVSTLELGDSALYLCASSLTDNEQFFGPGTRLTVL.